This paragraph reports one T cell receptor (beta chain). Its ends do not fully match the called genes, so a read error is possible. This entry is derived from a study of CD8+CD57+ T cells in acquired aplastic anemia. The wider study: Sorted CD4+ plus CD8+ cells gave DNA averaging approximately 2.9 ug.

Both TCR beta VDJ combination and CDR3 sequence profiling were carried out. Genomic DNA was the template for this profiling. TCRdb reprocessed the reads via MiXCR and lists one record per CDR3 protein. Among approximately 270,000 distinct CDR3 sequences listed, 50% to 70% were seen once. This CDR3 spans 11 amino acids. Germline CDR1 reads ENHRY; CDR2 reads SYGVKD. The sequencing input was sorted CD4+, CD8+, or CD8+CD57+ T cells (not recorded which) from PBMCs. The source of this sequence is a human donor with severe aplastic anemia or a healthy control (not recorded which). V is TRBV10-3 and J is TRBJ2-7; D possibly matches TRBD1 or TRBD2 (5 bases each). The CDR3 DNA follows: TGTGCCAGCAGTTTCGGGACGGAGCAATTCTTC. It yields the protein CASSFGTEQFF.